This section outlines one TCR beta chain sequence together with its context. What it binds is unknown. The data were taken from a study of STAT5B mutations in CD4+ large granular lymphocyte leukemia. Source study methods: A productive frequency of 2.59 x 10-5 was the lowest detectable. Libraries were prepared by immunoSEQ multiplex PCR; TCRdb keeps only in-frame clonotypes and omits some of them. The V and J calls and clone size are taken from that table; D and trimming were inferred from the DNA. The data hold around 30,000 clones, with about 70% observed a single time. Controls came from buffy coats of healthy blood donors. Findings and caveats of the study: Main leukemic clonotypes were patient-specific, but 25% appeared at low frequency elsewhere. Compared with healthy controls (2/35), patient top clones favored TRBV06 (8/27).

The CDR3 contains 15 residues. Germline V gives CDR1 SGHNT, CDR2 YYREEE (reference sequence). With 3 bases clipped from V and 2 bases from J, the junction kept 4 bases outside the gene matches. This chain links TRBV5-4 with TRBJ2-7; the match to TRBD1 covers 11 bases. Sequences were obtained from CD4+ T cells from blood buffy coats. The receptor's source is a human donor in good health. CDR3 nucleotides: TGTGCCAGCAGCTCCGGACAGGGGGCGGCCTACGAGCAGTACTTC. Its translation: CASSSGQGAAYEQYF.